Sequencing of this T cell receptor (beta chain) was carried out in a study of response to subunit inactivated influenza vaccine. TCRdb reanalysed the RT-PCR reads using MiXCR and keeps one entry per CDR3 protein. The repertoire has about 800,000 distinct CDR3 sequences, about 20% of them found once; the top ten carry roughly 10%. Germline-derived CDR1 and CDR2 are DFQATT and SNEGSKA (reference sequence). This CDR3 contains 11 residues. A few counts support this clonotype. Its antigen is unknown. Regarding the study as a whole: The authors put forward the suggestion that each seasonal influenza vaccination may bring in only a limited number of new T cells.

This rearrangement joins TRBV20-1 to TRBJ1-1; D is uncertain. The TCR sequence derives from a man aged 45-65 years who received an inactivated influenza vaccine. This sample comprised PBMCs from blood, obtained roughly 5 days after vaccination. In DNA, the CDR3 is TGCAGCTCTTTACTGAACACTGAAGCTTTCTTT. Translation gives CSSLLNTEAFF.